The 20 T cell receptor beta chains given below trace back to one sample, sequenced in a study of Graves' ophthalmopathy and Graves' hyperthyroidism (dated by TCRdb to the late 2010s). Sequencing instrument: Illumina HiSeq 2000. For repertoire sequencing, TCR beta CDR3 regions were amplified from RNA transcripts. HTBI primers and the Qiagen OneStep RT-PCR kit were used in a first-round RT-PCR, which was followed by a second-round multiplex PCR, size selection and purification. The public reads were run again by TCRdb, first through fastp at Q25 and then through MiXCR, and only productive beta chains were kept. Every CDR3 protein is listed once, alongside the most common genes and DNA of its rows. Here the sample has about 380,000 distinct CDR3 sequences; over 15% occur a single time. The ten largest clones capture approximately 7% of the sample. Sequencing was done on a sample of peripheral blood. The source is a woman aged 18 to 35 with stable Graves' hyperthyroidism. Donor details come from another sample of the same person, matched by shared clones.

This chain uses TRBV7-3 with TRBJ2-6; D is possibly TRBD2 (6 bases). CDR1 SGHTA and CDR2 FQGTGA come from the germline V gene. The CDR3 is 21 amino acids. Trimming cost V 1 base and J 0 bases, with 22 bases left between them. CDR3 protein: CASSLISHGGKEDSGANVLTF. CDR3 sequence (DNA): TGTGCCAGCAGCTTAATAAGCCATGGGGGGAAGGAAGACTCTGGGGCCAACGTCCTGACTTTC.

This clonotype was counted at least ten times. The chain uses TRBV19 and TRBJ2-7; 10 bases map to TRBD1. The J segment lost 2 bases and the V segment lost 4 bases, leaving 2 bases of the junction unmatched. Looked up from germline, CDR1 is LNHDA and CDR2 is SQIVND (reference sequence). CDR3 size: 14 residues. The CDR3 DNA sequence: TGTGCCAGTAGTAGGACAGGGGGGACCTACGAGCAGTACTTC. Protein sequence: CASSRTGGTYEQYF. Combining the CDR3 with reference TRBV19 and TRBJ2-7 gives the whole variable domain DGGITQSPKYLFRKEGQNVTLSCEQNLNHDAMYWYRQDPGQGLRLIYYSQIVNDFQKGDIAEGYSVSREKKESFPLTVTSAQKNPTAFYLCASSRTGGTYEQYFGPGTRLTVT.

The rearrangement links TRBV6-1 to TRBJ2-6; no firm D call. In germline, CDR1 is MNHNS, CDR2 SASEGT. This CDR3 region has 12 residues. Between the trimmed V and J ends, which lost 10 bases and 2 bases, there was a span of 6 bases. The CDR3 sequence: CAISPGANVLTF. The CDR3 region has the DNA TGTGCCATCTCGCCTGGGGCCAACGTCCTGACTTTC.

Ten or more counts support this clonotype. This chain connects TRBV20-1 to TRBJ1-2; 8 bases match TRBD1. Trimming removed 4 bases from V and 3 bases from J; junction bases left unmatched: 1. Per germline, CDR1 DFQATT and CDR2 SNEGSKA (reference sequence). The CDR3 has 12 residues. DNA of the CDR3: TGCAGTGCTAAGGGACAGGACTATGGCTACACCTTC. Protein: CSAKGQDYGYTF.

This clonotype was detected ten times or more. The chain couples TRBV6-1 to TRBJ2-5, with D possibly matching TRBD2 (5 bases). V lost 3 bases, J lost 5 bases, and 10 bases lay in between. Germline CDR1 and CDR2: MNHNS and SASEGT. The CDR3 has 13 amino acids. The CDR3: CASSDLGVETQYF. Written as DNA, the CDR3 is TGTGCCAGCAGTGACCTCGGGGTCGAGACCCAGTACTTC.

This clonotype was detected only once. The V gene is TRBV19, the J gene TRBJ1-5; no firm D call. This CDR3 contains 17 residues. CDR1 and CDR2 from the germline V gene are LNHDA and SQIVND (reference sequence). V gave up 5 bases and J gave up 0 bases, with 17 bases separating them. CDR3 sequence reads: CASSLPRGGYSNQPQHF. CDR3 DNA sequence: TGTGCCAGTAGTCTGCCTCGAGGAGGATATAGCAATCAGCCCCAGCATTTT.

This clonotype was recorded many times. This chain connects TRBV2 to TRBJ1-1; D is unclear. The CDR3 runs 16 residues. CDR1 SNHLY and CDR2 FYNNEI come from the germline V gene. V was trimmed by 2 bases and J by 2 bases, leaving 15 bases between them. The DNA of the CDR3 is TGTGCCAGCAGTGAACGCGTCCGGGTTACTAACACTGAAGCTTTCTTT. Translated, it gives CASSERVRVTNTEAFF.

Many counts were recorded for this clonotype. V gene TRBV5-5 combines with J gene TRBJ2-7; D gene uncertain. CDR3 length: 12 residues. V was trimmed by 4 bases and J by 4 bases, leaving 9 bases between them. Germline assignment: CDR1 SGHKS and CDR2 YYEKEE (reference sequence). CDR3 protein: CASSAEKYEQYF. The CDR3 bases are TGTGCCAGCAGCGCAGAGAAGTACGAGCAGTACTTC. Filled out from reference TRBV5-5 and TRBJ2-7, the complete variable domain reads DAGVTQSPTHLIKTRGQQVTLRCSPISGHKSVSWYQQVLGQGPQFIFQYYEKEERGRGNFPDRFSARQFPNYSSELNVNALLLGDSALYLCASSAEKYEQYFGPGTRLTVT.

The chain joins TRBV18 to TRBJ1-5; D remains unclear. Trimming removed 4 bases at V and 0 bases at J, with 10 bases between. The germline gives CDR1 KGHSH, CDR2 LQKENI. CDR3 length equals 15 residues. CDR3 protein: CASSRDANSNQPQHF. CDR3 DNA: TGTGCCAGCTCACGGGATGCGAATAGCAATCAGCCCCAGCATTTT.

Only a few counts were recorded for this clonotype. The junction shows a germline mismatch at one end, possibly a read error. The chain uses TRBV12-3 or TRBV12-4 and TRBJ1-1; no clear D. The CDR3 has 15 residues. CDR3 region: CASSPPPVWNTDAFF. The CDR3 DNA sequence: TGTGCCAGCAGTCCTCCCCCGGTGTGGAACACTGATGCTTTCTTT.

There are many counts of this clonotype. The chain combines TRBV6-1 with TRBJ2-7; 9 positions agree with TRBD1. The germline V gene has CDR1 MNHNS and CDR2 SASEGT. The length of the CDR3 is 14 residues. Trimming took 2 bases from V and 7 from J; bases not matched to a gene: 6. CDR3 bases: TGTGCCAGCAGTGAATTACAGGGGGCGGGAGAGCAGTACTTC. Its protein is CASSELQGAGEQYF.

In its sample, this clonotype was seen many times. The V gene is TRBV12-3 or TRBV12-4, the J gene TRBJ1-1; perhaps TRBD1 as D (6 bases). The CDR3 sequence is 16 residues long. The V end was cut by 3 bases, the J end by 0 bases, with 14 bases between. The CDR3 coding sequence is TGTGCCAGCAGTTTTACAGGGACGGGGATGAACACTGAAGCTTTCTTT. Its translation is CASSFTGTGMNTEAFF.

The chain couples TRBV7-2 to TRBJ2-5; D unclear. Germline V gives CDR1 SGHTA, CDR2 FQGNSA. V was cut by 6 bases and J by 5 bases, with 13 bases left in between. CDR3 length equals 13 residues. CDR3 loop: CASSEVGRETQYF. The CDR3 region has the DNA TGTGCCAGCAGTGAAGTCGGACGGGAGACCCAGTACTTC.

This clonotype was recorded many times. The chain uses TRBV28 and TRBJ2-7; D remains ambiguous. Germline CDR1 MDHEN, CDR2 SYDVKM. V was clipped by 6 bases and J by 3 bases, with 9 bases between them. The CDR3 length is 12 residues. CDR3 region: CASSVQSYEQYF. The CDR3 nucleotides read TGTGCCAGCAGCGTCCAGAGCTACGAGCAGTACTTC.

This clonotype was seen at least ten times. CDR3 nucleotide sequence: TGTGCCAGCAGTTTATCGTGGGGGGGTGGGGGCAATCAGCCCCAGCATTTT. This gives the protein CASSLSWGGGGNQPQHF. The J gene is TRBJ1-5, the V gene TRBV27; a weak D match, TRBD1 (5 bases). The germline V gene encodes CDR1 MNHEY and CDR2 SMNVEV (reference sequence). The CDR3 is 17 amino acids. Trimming took 0 bases from V and 2 from J, leaving 14 bases between them.

This clonotype has ten or more counts. This chain joins TRBV19 and TRBJ1-1, with D hard to call. The CDR3 loop spans 15 amino acids. The germline V gene has CDR1 LNHDA and CDR2 SQIVND (reference sequence). The V gene lost 5 bases and the J gene lost 0 bases, with 13 bases spanning the gap. CDR3 loop: CASSRGGVMNTEAFF. The CDR3 nucleotides are TGTGCCAGTAGTCGGGGTGGGGTGATGAACACTGAAGCTTTCTTT. The entire variable domain, with the rest obtained from reference TRBV19 and TRBJ1-1, is as follows: DGGITQSPKYLFRKEGQNVTLSCEQNLNHDAMYWYRQDPGQGLRLIYYSQIVNDFQKGDIAEGYSVSREKKESFPLTVTSAQKNPTAFYLCASSRGGVMNTEAFFGQGTRLTVV.

This clonotype was seen repeatedly, ten times or more. The chain links TRBV6-1 to TRBJ1-1; no reliable D call. Germline V gives CDR1 MNHNS, CDR2 SASEGT. This CDR3 is built from 12 residues. The V end was cut by 7 bases, the J end by 1 base, with 7 bases between. The CDR3 DNA is TGTGCCAGCAACAACCCGAACACTGAAGCTTTCTTT. It codes for CASNNPNTEAFF.

This clonotype was picked up many times. The chain uses TRBV7-8 and TRBJ2-7; TRBD1 might be the D (5 bases). The CDR3 has 15 residues. Trimming removed 1 base from V and 2 bases from J, with 12 bases in between. Germline loops: CDR1 SGHVS, CDR2 FQNEAQ. CDR3 DNA sequence: TGTGCCAGCAGCTTAGTACAGGAACAAACCTACGAGCAGTACTTC. Protein sequence: CASSLVQEQTYEQYF.

This clonotype was observed at least ten times. V is TRBV27 and J is TRBJ2-2; D might be TRBD1 or TRBD2, each matching 6 bases. V was shortened by 2 bases and J by 6 bases, with 10 bases between the two germline ends. The germline CDR1 and CDR2 sequences are MNHEY and SMNVEV (reference sequence). The CDR3 sequence is 14 residues long. CDR3 in DNA: TGTGCCAGCAGTTTAGACGGGGGCCCCGGGGAGCTGTTTTTT. This codes for CASSLDGGPGELFF.

This clonotype was seen repeatedly, ten times or more. The chain joins TRBV4-2 to TRBJ1-5; D not resolved. The V gene lost 2 bases and the J gene lost 7 bases, with 9 bases spanning the gap. Germline V gene sequence: CDR1 LGHNA, CDR2 YNFKEQ. The CDR3 runs to 13 residues. The chain's CDR3 is CASSQFVGQPQHF. The CDR3 DNA sequence: TGTGCCAGCAGCCAATTTGTGGGCCAGCCCCAGCATTTT.